The T cell receptor (beta chain) under discussion was sequenced for a study of technical replicates of blood from a few donors. This CDR3 has 15 amino acids. V dropped 1 base and J dropped 1; count of bases not matched to a gene: 0. Germline V gene data show CDR1 as LGHNA and CDR2 as YNFKEQ. TCRdb's table, derived via immunoSEQ multiplex PCR, lists solely in-frame clones and lacks some. This repertoire shows tens of thousands of clones, about 97% found once; its top ten account for under 0.2%. The origin of this receptor is a human donor in good health. The chain couples TRBV4-2 to TRBJ2-2, with 7 bases that match TRBD2. Sequencing was carried out using T cells isolated from PBMCs. CDR3 protein: CASSQAGGNTGELFF. The DNA for the CDR3 is TGTGCCAGCAGCCAAGCGGGGGGGAACACCGGGGAGCTGTTTTTT.